This TCR beta chain was identified during a study of siplizumab effects on memory and regulatory T cells. Germline CDR1 and CDR2: WNHNN and SYGVQD (reference sequence). This CDR3 has 14 amino acids. The V segment lost 7 bases and the J segment 10 bases; nucleotides outside the gene matches: 11. Regarding this clone: Its specificity is unknown.

Study results and limitations: Unstimulated naive T cells seemed to show more diversity than memory cells did, and they also seemed to be among the major contributors to the alloresponse. Siplizumab produced a significant drop in alloreactive sequences attributable to unstimulated CD4+ memory cells.

Only in-frame clones appear in the TCRdb table, and some are missing; sequencing was by immunoSEQ multiplex PCR. The table lists around 95,000 clones, 91% of them singletons. The rearrangement joins TRBV10-1 to TRBJ2-1, with 9 bases that match TRBD2. Sequenced material: CD4+ T cells sorted from blood. This clonotype was sampled from a human donor in good health. The CDR3 is CASTDMAGGSEQFF. The DNA of the CDR3 is TGCGCCAGCACCGACATGGCGGGGGGGAGCGAGCAGTTCTTC.